Sequencing of this T cell receptor (beta chain) was carried out in a study of Tregs in tolerant kidney transplant recipients. Concerning this clone itself: No antigen is known for it.

Broader study findings: Biological reproducibility was not directly addressed in this study. Donor-specific Treg expansion exceeded global Treg expansion in tolerant patients, suggesting antigen drive. The small number of patients limits these findings pending further validation.

Sequenced by immunoSEQ multiplex PCR; TCRdb stores in-frame clones only, minus some. The top ten hold roughly 0.31% of the sample, which has 100,000 to 120,000 clones, around 90% seen once. CD4+CD25+CD127- Tregs, CD4+CD25- non-Tregs, CD4 and CD8 cells were sorted. Germline values: CDR1 SGHKS, CDR2 YYEKEE (reference sequence). V was shortened by 1 base and J by 6 bases, with 14 bases between the two germline ends. This CDR3 has 14 residues. The V gene is TRBV5-5, the J gene TRBJ2-7, with D possibly matching TRBD2 (6 bases). This TCR came from a human donor who received a combined kidney and bone marrow transplant. Sequenced material: CD4+ T cells from blood, taken before the transplant. CDR3 sequence reads: CASSLNGDSAEQYF. CDR3 nucleotide sequence: TGTGCCAGCAGCTTGAATGGGGACTCAGCCGAGCAGTACTTC. Full variable domain (outside the CDR3, taken from reference TRBV5-5 and TRBJ2-7): DAGVTQSPTHLIKTRGQQVTLRCSPISGHKSVSWYQQVLGQGPQFIFQYYEKEERGRGNFPDRFSARQFPNYSSELNVNALLLGDSALYLCASSLNGDSAEQYFGPGTRLTVT.